The present TCR beta chain was sequenced within a study of cytomegalovirus exposure and HLA in healthy donors. 13 Jbeta primers and 60 Vbeta primers were used for the PCR. Method: immunoSEQ multiplex PCR; TCRdb's copy keeps in-frame clones and lacks some. The repertoire holds 85,000 to 120,000 clones, with roughly four fifths as singletons. V was cut by 3 bases and J by 3 bases, with 11 bases left in between. CDR1 is SEHNR, CDR2 FQNEAQ, per germline (reference sequence). The CDR3 length is 14 residues. Sequencing was done on a sample of PBMCs. The rearrangement joins TRBV7-9 to TRBJ1-2; perhaps TRBD1 as D (6 bases). The TCR comes from a woman in her 50s in good health and CMV-seropositive. CDR3 DNA: TGTGCCAGCAGCTTGTTCTCAGGGGACTATGGCTACACCTTC. Translating it yields CASSLFSGDYGYTF.